This paragraph covers one T cell receptor (beta chain) sequence. This entry is derived from a study of blood T cell repertoires in COVID-19. Study-level information: The samples span acute and convalescent COVID-19 from the United States, Italy and Spain. T cells, B-cell-depleted T cells, or PBMCs provided the cDNA or gDNA that served as material.

The CDR3 is 14 residues long. Trimming cost V 8 bases and J 1 base, with 14 bases left between them. The V gene's germline CDR1 is MGHDK and CDR2 SYGVNS. As processed by the authors: Reference gene primer amplification gave nucleated cell count estimates. The repertoire was sequenced with immunoSEQ multiplex PCR; TCRdb's copy has only in-frame clones and lacks some. Clone size and the V and J calls come from that table; the DNA yielded D and trimming. The sample shows about 420,000 clones, 70% to 90% of them seen only once. The Seattle patients, enrolled during active infection, were followed longitudinally.

The TCR sequence derives from a man aged 18 to 35 with COVID-19, enrolled during active disease. What was sequenced was peripheral blood. This sequence joins TRBV25-1 and TRBJ1-1; D remains unclear. CDR3 loop: CASSRGLGNTEAFF. The CDR3, as DNA: TGTGCCAGCTCACGGGGTTTGGGGAACACTGAAGCTTTCTTT.